These 6 T cell receptor beta chains were sequenced from one sample in a study of shared clonotypes between healthy human individuals. CD45RO-negative CD8 cells positively selected for CCR7 made up the naive population, which excluded terminally differentiated effector memory CD45RA+ cells. The assay was immunoSEQ multiplex PCR, and TCRdb's table has in-frame clones only and misses some. The data show 700,000 to 950,000 clones, 96% seen once. Sample: naive CD8+ T cells sorted from blood. These receptor sequences come from a man aged 25-40 years in good health.

The chain is built from TRBV9 and TRBJ2-2, with TRBD2 identical over 7 bases. The germline gives CDR1 SGDLS, CDR2 YYNGEE. The CDR3 loop spans 15 amino acids. With 2 bases clipped from V and 6 bases from J, the junction kept 7 bases outside the gene matches. The CDR3 sequence: CASSVLGEGPGELFF. The CDR3, as DNA: TGTGCCAGCAGCGTCCTGGGGGAGGGCCCCGGGGAGCTGTTTTTT.

The chain combines TRBV6-5 with TRBJ2-7, with D maybe TRBD2 (5 bases). The CDR3 runs 13 residues. Germline CDR1 and CDR2: MNHEY and SVGAGI. The germline V and J ends were trimmed by 2 bases and 6 bases, with 11 bases remaining between them. The CDR3 DNA sequence: TGTGCCAGCAGTTACGCGGGTTTCCGCGAGCAGTACTTC. Translated: CASSYAGFREQYF.

This sequence joins TRBV18 and TRBJ2-5, with D perhaps TRBD1 or TRBD2 (5 bases each). The DNA end is a closer match to TRBJ2-7, so the J assignment may be wrong. This CDR3 is built from 15 residues. CDR1 and CDR2 (germline): KGHSH, LQKENI. The CDR3 DNA reads as TGTGCCAGCTCACCACCCGGGACGTATCCCTACGAGCAGTACTTC. Translated, it gives CASSPPGTYPYEQYF.

The gene calls are TRBV7-9 and TRBJ2-1; the match to TRBD2 covers 13 bases. The CDR3 covers 17 residues. V lost 1 base and J lost 1; bases outside the gene matches: 1. The germline V gene encodes CDR1 SEHNR and CDR2 FQNEAQ (reference sequence). In DNA form, the CDR3 reads TGTGCCAGCAGCTTAGAGACTAGCGGGAGGTCCTACAATGAGCAGTTCTTC. The encoded protein is CASSLETSGRSYNEQFF.

The rearrangement links TRBV29-1 to TRBJ2-7; TRBD1 aligns across 11 bases. With 6 bases clipped from V and 7 bases from J, the junction kept 8 bases outside the gene matches. Germline CDR1 and CDR2: SQVTM and ANQGSEA. The CDR3 sequence is 13 residues long. The CDR3 sequence: CSVRTGGFNEQYF. CDR3 sequence (DNA): TGCAGCGTGCGGACAGGGGGCTTTAATGAGCAGTACTTC.

The chain employs TRBV7-6 and TRBJ2-1, with 7 positions matching TRBD1. The CDR3 consists of 14 residues. After removal of 5 bases from V and 6 bases from J, the junction contained 7 bases not matched to a gene. Germline values: CDR1 SGHVS, CDR2 FNYEAQ. The CDR3 region is CASSPRQGSNEQFF. The CDR3 nucleotides are TGTGCCAGCAGCCCTCGACAGGGATCCAATGAGCAGTTCTTC.